One TCR beta chain is described in this entry. The ends were cut back, 6 bases at V and 2 bases at J, with 19 bases in the middle. The CDR3 length is 17 residues. Germline CDR1 MDHEN, CDR2 SYDVKM. Measured with immunoSEQ multiplex PCR; TCRdb has only the in-frame clones, and not every one. The sample yields about 2.2 million clones, roughly 93% seen once. The naive CD8 fraction comprised CD45RO-negative cells positively selected for CCR7 and excluded terminally differentiated effector memory CD45RA+ cells. The sample comes from a study of shared clonotypes between healthy human individuals. The receptor was isolated from a man aged 18 to 29 in good health. Some clones in this sample may be carry-over from other donors' samples. Material for sequencing was naive CD8+ T cells from PBMCs. The chain uses TRBV28 and TRBJ2-2, with D uncertain. CDR3 sequence reads: CASRSLVRRPNTGELFF. The CDR3 bases are TGTGCCAGCAGGTCACTTGTCCGCCGGCCCAACACCGGGGAGCTGTTTTTT.